A selection of T cell receptor beta chains follows, all from one sample in a study of blood T cell repertoires in COVID-19. Produced via immunoSEQ multiplex PCR; TCRdb's table is partial and in-frame only. The sample shows about 220,000 clones, roughly four fifths of them seen only once. Material: peripheral blood. The source is an older woman with COVID-19, enrolled during active disease. CDR3s include the opening cysteine and the closing phenylalanine or tryptophan. Fields, in order: V gene, D gene, clone size, J gene, CDR3 DNA, CDR3 protein. D genes are given only for firm matches. Clone sizes are given selectively: once, few, many, or a class where the clone is expanded.

>TRBV12-2|-|-|TRBJ2-7
TGTGCAAGTCGCTTCTATCCGGGACTATATTCCTACGAGCAGTACTTC
CASRFYPGLYSYEQYF
>TRBV11-3|-|once|TRBJ2-1
TGTGCCAGCAGCTTAGTAGTCAATGAGCAGTTCTTC
CASSLVVNEQFF
>TRBV7-2|-|few|TRBJ1-2
TGTGCCAGCAGTTCGAAACCCTCAGGGATCCCCTATGGCTACACCTTC
CASSSKPSGIPYGYTF
>TRBV3-1/TRBV3-2|-|-|TRBJ2-2
TGTGCCAGCAGCCGACTCACCACCGGGGAGCTGTTTTTT
CASSRLTTGELFF
>TRBV30|-|-|TRBJ1-1
TGTGCCTGGAGGATCAGGAACACTGAAGCTTTCTTT
CAWRIRNTEAFF
>TRBV15|-|-|TRBJ2-6
TGTGCCACCAGCAGAGACGGTACTGGGGCCAACGTCCTGACTTTC
CATSRDGTGANVLTF
>TRBV19|-|-|TRBJ1-3
TGTGCCAGTAGAATCCGTATTGGAAACACCATATATTTT
CASRIRIGNTIYF
>TRBV28|-|-|TRBJ1-1
TGTGCCAGCGTCACCTCAGGCCTGAACACTGAAGCTTTCTTT
CASVTSGLNTEAFF
>TRBV29-1|-|-|TRBJ1-1
TGCAGCGTTGAACGGCAGGGGAGTACTGAAGCTTTCTTT
CSVERQGSTEAFF
>TRBV19|-|-|TRBJ1-2
TGTGCCAGTACGGCGGTTGCCGGCTATGGCTACACCTTC
CASTAVAGYGYTF
>TRBV5-1|-|-|TRBJ2-1
TGCGCCAGCAGCGTCGCGACAGTCTCCTACAATGAGCAGTTCTTC
CASSVATVSYNEQFF
>TRBV27|-|-|TRBJ2-4
TGTGCCAGCAGCGAGGCACTAGCCAAAAACATTCAGTACTTC
CASSEALAKNIQYF
>TRBV29-1|TRBD1|-|TRBJ1-1
TGCAGCACTGGGACAGGGCGGGTGGCTGAAGCTTTCTTT
CSTGTGRVAEAFF
>TRBV5-5|TRBD1|few|TRBJ2-1
TGTGCCAGCAGCTTAGGACAGGGAATCGCCTCCTACAATGAGCAGTTCTTC
CASSLGQGIASYNEQFF
>TRBV7-9|-|-|TRBJ2-5
TGTGCCAGCAGCTTAGTAGCTGAGACCCAGTACTTC
CASSLVAETQYF
>TRBV19|-|-|TRBJ1-1
TGTGCCAGTAGTGCACGGGAAGTCTACACTGAAGCTTTCTTT
CASSAREVYTEAFF
>TRBV5-1|-|few|TRBJ1-1
TGCGCCAGCAGCTTGACGGGCACTGAAGCTTTCTTT
CASSLTGTEAFF
>TRBV19|TRBD1|-|TRBJ1-5
TGTGCCAGTAGTGTGCGACAGGGGGCTTATCGCAATCAGCCCCAGCATTTT
CASSVRQGAYRNQPQHF
>TRBV9|TRBD1|few|TRBJ1-4
TGTGCCAGCAGCGGGACAGGACGGCAGGAAAAACTGTTTTTT
CASSGTGRQEKLFF
>TRBV5-4|-|-|TRBJ2-7
TGTGCCAGCAGCTGGACTCCAAGTACCTACGAGCAGTACTTC
CASSWTPSTYEQYF
>TRBV11-2|-|-|TRBJ2-5
TGTGCCAGCAGCTTCCCAGGGGTAGAGACCCAGTACTTC
CASSFPGVETQYF
>TRBV5-1|TRBD2|once|TRBJ2-1
TGCGCCAGCAGCGCGGGGACCCTAGCGGGAGAGTACAATGAGCAGTTCTTC
CASSAGTLAGEYNEQFF
>TRBV7-9|TRBD1|-|TRBJ1-2
TGTGCCAGCAGCTCAAACTTTGAGGGGGCAGTTCCCTTCTATGGCTACACCTTC
CASSSNFEGAVPFYGYTF
>TRBV11-2|-|-|TRBJ2-1
TGTGCCAGCAGCTTAATACAGGGCGTGGCCAATGAGCAGTTCTTC
CASSLIQGVANEQFF
>TRBV5-6|-|-|TRBJ1-2
TGTGCCAGCAGCACGAGGGAGGGTTGGGGTGGCTACACCTTC
CASSTREGWGGYTF
>TRBV11-2|-|-|TRBJ2-7
TGTGCCAGCAGCTTAAGGGGATTACGGTACGAGCAGTACTTC
CASSLRGLRYEQYF
>TRBV6-5|-|-|TRBJ1-5
TGTGCCAGCCGGCCTGGGCGGGGATTCGGGAAGCCCCAGCATTTT
CASRPGRGFGKPQHF
>TRBV4-3|-|-|TRBJ1-1
TGCGCCAGCAGCCAGGTAGGGGGGAACACTGAAGCTTTCTTT
CASSQVGGNTEAFF
>TRBV7-2|-|-|TRBJ2-2
TGTGCCAGCAGCTTCGGCCGGCGGAGGAACACCGGGGAGCTGTTTTTT
CASSFGRRRNTGELFF